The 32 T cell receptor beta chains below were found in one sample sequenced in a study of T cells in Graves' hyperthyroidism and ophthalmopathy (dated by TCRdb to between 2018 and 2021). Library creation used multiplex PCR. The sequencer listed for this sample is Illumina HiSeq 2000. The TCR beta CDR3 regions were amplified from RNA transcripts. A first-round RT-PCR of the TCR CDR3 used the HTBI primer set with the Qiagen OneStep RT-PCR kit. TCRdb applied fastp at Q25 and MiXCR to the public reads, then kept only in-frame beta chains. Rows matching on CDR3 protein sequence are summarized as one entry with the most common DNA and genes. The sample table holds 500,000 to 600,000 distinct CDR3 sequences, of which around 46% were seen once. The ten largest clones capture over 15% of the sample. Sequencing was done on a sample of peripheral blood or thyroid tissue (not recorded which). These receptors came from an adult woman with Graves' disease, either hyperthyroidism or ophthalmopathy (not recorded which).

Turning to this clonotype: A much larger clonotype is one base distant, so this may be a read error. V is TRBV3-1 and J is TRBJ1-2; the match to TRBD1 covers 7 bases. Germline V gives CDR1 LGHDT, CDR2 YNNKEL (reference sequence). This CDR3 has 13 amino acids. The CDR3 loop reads CASSGDSDYGCTF. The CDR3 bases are TGTGCCAGCAGCGGGGACAGCGACTATGGCTGCACCTTC.

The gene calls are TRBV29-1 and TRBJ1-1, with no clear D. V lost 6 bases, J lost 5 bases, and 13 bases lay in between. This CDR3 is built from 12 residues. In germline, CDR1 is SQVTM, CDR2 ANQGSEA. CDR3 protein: CSVLGLGTEAFF. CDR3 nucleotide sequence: TGCAGCGTCCTCGGGCTAGGGACTGAAGCTTTCTTT.

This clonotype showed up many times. The CDR3 DNA sequence: TGTGCCATCAGTGAGTCGGGGACAGGTAATCCCGAGCAGTACTTC. It specifies CAISESGTGNPEQYF. J is TRBJ2-7 and V is TRBV10-3; 8 positions match TRBD1. CDR3 length equals 15 residues. V lost 0 bases to trimming and J lost 6 bases; unmatched junction nucleotides: 7. Germline CDR1 ENHRY, CDR2 SYGVKD.

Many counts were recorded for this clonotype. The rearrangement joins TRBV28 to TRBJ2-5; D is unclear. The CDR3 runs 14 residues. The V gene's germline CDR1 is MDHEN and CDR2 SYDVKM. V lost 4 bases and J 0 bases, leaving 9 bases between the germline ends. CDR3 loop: CASSSGRNQETQYF. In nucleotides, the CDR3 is TGTGCCAGCAGTTCCGGACGAAACCAAGAGACCCAGTACTTC.

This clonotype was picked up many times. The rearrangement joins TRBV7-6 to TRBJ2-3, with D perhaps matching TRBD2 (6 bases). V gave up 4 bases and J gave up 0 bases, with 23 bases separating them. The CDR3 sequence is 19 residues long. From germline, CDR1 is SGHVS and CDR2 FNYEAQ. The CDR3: CASSSHSTLASSSTDTQYF. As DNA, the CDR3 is TGTGCCAGCAGCTCCCACTCTACTCTAGCGTCATCTAGCACAGATACGCAGTATTTT.

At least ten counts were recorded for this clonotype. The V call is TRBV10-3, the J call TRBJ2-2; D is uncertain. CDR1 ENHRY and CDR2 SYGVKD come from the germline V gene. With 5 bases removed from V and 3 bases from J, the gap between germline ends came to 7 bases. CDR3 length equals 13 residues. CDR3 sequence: CAISSTDTGELFF. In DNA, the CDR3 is TGTGCCATCAGTAGTACAGACACCGGGGAGCTGTTTTTT.

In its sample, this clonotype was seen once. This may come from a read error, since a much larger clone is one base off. As DNA, the CDR3 is TGTGCCAGCAGCTCGCGGGACCCCTCGTTTGATACGCAGTATTTT. It is translated as CASSSRDPSFDTQYF. V and J are TRBV5-4 and TRBJ2-3, with D perhaps TRBD2 (6 bases). Trimming took off 3 bases at V and 6 bases at J, with 17 bases between the two ends. This CDR3 has 15 residues. Germline V gene sequence: CDR1 SGHNT, CDR2 YYREEE (reference sequence). The whole variable domain, filled in from reference TRBV5-4 and TRBJ2-3, reads ETGVTQSPTHLIKTRGQQVTLRCSSQSGHNTVSWYQQALGQGPQFIFQYYREEENGRGNFPPRFSGLQFPNYSSELNVNALELDDSALYLCASSSRDPSFDTQYFGPGTRLTVL.

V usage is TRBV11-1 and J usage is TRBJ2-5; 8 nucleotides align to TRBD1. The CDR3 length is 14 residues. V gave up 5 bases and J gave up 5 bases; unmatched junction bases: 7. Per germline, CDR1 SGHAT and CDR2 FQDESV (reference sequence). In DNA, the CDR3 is TGTGCCAGCAGCAATTCAGGGGGCTGGGAGACCCAGTACTTC. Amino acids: CASSNSGGWETQYF.

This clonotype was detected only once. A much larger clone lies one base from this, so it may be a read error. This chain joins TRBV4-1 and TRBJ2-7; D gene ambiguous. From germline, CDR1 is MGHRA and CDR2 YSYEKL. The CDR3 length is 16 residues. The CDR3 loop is CASSQVRGVSSYAQYF. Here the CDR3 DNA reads TGCGCCAGCAGCCAAGTCCGTGGAGTCTCCTCCTACGCGCAGTACTTC.

In nucleotides, the CDR3 is TGTGCCATCAGTGAGAGGGACAGGGGGCCCGACGAGCAGTACTTC. Translating gives CAISERDRGPDEQYF. The chain combines TRBV10-3 with TRBJ2-7, with 12 nucleotides matching TRBD1. The CDR3 is 15 residues long. Germline-derived CDR1 and CDR2 are ENHRY and SYGVKD. V shed 2 bases, J shed 5 bases, and the junction held 4 bases outside the gene matches.

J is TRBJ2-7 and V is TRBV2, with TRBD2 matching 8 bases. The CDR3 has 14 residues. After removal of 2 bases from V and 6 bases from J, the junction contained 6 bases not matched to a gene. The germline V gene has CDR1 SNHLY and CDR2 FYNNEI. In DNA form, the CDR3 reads TGTGCCAGCAGTGAAAGGAGCGGGGGAATCGAGCAGTACTTC. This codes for CASSERSGGIEQYF.

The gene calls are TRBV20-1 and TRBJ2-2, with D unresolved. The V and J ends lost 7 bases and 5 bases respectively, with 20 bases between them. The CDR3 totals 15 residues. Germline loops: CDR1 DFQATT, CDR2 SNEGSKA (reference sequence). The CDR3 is CSVQPGHRRTGELFF. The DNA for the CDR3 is TGCAGTGTCCAACCGGGCCATAGAAGAACCGGGGAGCTGTTTTTT.

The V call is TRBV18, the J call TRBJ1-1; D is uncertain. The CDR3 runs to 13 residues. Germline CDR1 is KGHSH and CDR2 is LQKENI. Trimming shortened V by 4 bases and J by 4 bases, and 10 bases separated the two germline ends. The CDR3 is CASSQGYRTEAFF. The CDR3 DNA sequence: TGTGCCAGCTCACAGGGTTACCGCACTGAAGCTTTCTTT.

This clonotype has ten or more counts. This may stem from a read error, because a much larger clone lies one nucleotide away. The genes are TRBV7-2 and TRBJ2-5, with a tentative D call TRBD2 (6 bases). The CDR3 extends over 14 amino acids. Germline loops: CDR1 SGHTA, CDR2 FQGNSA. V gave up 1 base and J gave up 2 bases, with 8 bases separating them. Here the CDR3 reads CASSLGGTQETQYF. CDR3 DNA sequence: TGTGCCAGCAGCTTAGGCGGGACTCAAGAGACCCAGTACTTC.

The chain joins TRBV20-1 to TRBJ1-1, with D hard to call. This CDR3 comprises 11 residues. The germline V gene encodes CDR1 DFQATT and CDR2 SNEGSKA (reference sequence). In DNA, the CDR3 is TGCAGCCCTATGACGGCGACTGAAGCTTTCTTT. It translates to CSPMTATEAFF.

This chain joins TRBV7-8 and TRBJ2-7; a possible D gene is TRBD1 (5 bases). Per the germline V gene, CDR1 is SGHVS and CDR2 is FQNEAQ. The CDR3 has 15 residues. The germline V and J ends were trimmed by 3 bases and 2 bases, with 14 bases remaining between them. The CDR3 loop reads CASSLASTGAYEQYF. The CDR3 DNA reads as TGTGCCAGCAGCTTGGCTTCCACAGGAGCCTACGAGCAGTACTTC. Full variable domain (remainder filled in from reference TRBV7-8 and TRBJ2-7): GAGVSQSPRYKVAKRGQDVALRCDPISGHVSLFWYQQALGQGPEFLTYFQNEAQLDKSGLPSDRFFAERPEGSVSTLKIQRTQQEDSAVYLCASSLASTGAYEQYFGPGTRLTVT.

Here the CDR3 reads CSARVTGGDHYEQYF. The CDR3 DNA follows: TGCAGTGCTAGAGTGACAGGGGGGGATCACTACGAGCAGTACTTC. The V and J genes are TRBV20-1 and TRBJ2-7; 9 bases map to TRBD1. Germline-derived CDR1 and CDR2 are DFQATT and SNEGSKA (reference sequence). The CDR3 spans 15 residues. With V trimmed by 1 base and J by 3 bases, 7 bases remained unmatched.

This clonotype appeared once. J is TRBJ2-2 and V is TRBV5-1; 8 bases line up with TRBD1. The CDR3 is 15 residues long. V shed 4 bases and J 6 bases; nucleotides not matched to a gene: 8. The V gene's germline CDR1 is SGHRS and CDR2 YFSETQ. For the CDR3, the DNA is TGCGCCAGCAGCCGCGGGACAGGCTTTGCCGGGGAGCTGTTTTTT. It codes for CASSRGTGFAGELFF.

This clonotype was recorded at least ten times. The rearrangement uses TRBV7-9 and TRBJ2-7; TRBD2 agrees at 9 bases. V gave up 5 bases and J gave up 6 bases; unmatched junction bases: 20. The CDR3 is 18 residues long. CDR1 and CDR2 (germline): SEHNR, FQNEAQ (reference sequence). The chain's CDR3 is CASSPPLQVAGASSEQYF. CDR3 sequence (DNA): TGTGCCAGCAGCCCTCCTCTCCAGGTAGCGGGAGCCTCAAGCGAGCAGTACTTC.

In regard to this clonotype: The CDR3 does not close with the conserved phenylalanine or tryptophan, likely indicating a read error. CDR3 in DNA: TGTGCCAGTAGTATTCGGAGGCCTATGAACACTGAAGCTTTCTCT. Its protein product is CASSIRRPMNTEAFS. The chain couples TRBV19 to TRBJ1-1, with D unclear. Trimming pared 3 bases from V and 0 bases from J, leaving 11 bases between. The length of the CDR3 is 15 residues. The germline V gene has CDR1 LNHDA and CDR2 SQIVND (reference sequence).

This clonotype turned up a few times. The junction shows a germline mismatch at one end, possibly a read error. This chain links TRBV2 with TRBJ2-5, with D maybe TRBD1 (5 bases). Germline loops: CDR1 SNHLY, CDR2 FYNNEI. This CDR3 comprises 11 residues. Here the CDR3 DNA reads TGTGCAAGCAGCAGGGATCAGACCCAGTACTTC. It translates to CASSRDQTQYF.

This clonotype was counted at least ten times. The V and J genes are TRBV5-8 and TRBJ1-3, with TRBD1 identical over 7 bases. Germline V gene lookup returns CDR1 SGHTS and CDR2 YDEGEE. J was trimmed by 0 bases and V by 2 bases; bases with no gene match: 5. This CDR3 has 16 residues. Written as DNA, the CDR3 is TGTGCCAGCAGCTTCGGACAGGCCAGCTCTGGAAACACCATATATTTT. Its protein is CASSFGQASSGNTIYF.

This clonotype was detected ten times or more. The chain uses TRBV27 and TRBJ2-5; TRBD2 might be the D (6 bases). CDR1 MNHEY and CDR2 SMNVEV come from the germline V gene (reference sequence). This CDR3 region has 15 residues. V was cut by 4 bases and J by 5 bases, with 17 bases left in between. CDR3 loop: CASSSRGTHDETQYF. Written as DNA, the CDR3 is TGTGCCAGCAGTTCCCGGGGGACCCACGACGAGACCCAGTACTTC.

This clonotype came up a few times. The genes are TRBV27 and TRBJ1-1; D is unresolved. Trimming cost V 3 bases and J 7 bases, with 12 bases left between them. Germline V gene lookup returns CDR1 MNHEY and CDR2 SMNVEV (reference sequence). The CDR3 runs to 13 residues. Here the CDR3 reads CASSFSSVNEAFF. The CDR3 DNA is TGTGCCAGCAGTTTCTCGAGCGTAAATGAAGCTTTCTTT.

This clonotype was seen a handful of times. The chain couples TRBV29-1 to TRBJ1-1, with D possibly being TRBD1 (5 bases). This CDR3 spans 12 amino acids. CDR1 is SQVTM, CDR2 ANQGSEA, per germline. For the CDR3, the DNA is TGCAGTCTCCAGGGAGTAGGGACTGAAGCTTTCTTT. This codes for CSLQGVGTEAFF.

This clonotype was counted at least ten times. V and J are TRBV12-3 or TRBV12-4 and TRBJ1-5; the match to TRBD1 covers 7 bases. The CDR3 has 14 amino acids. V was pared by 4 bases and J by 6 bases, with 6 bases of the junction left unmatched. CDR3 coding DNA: TGTGCCAGCAGTTCGAGGGGGCTCGGTCAGCCCCAGCATTTT. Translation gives CASSSRGLGQPQHF.

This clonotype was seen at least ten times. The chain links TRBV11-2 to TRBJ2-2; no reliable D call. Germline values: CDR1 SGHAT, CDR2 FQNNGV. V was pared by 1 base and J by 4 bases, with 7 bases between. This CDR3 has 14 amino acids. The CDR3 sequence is CASSLVLGTGELFF. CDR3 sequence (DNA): TGTGCCAGCAGCTTAGTTCTGGGCACCGGGGAGCTGTTTTTT. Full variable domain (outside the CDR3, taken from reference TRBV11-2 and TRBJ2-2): EAGVAQSPRYKIIEKRQSVAFWCNPISGHATLYWYQQILGQGPKLLIQFQNNGVVDDSQLPKDRFSAERLKGVDSTLKIQPAKLEDSAVYLCASSLVLGTGELFFGEGSRLTVL.

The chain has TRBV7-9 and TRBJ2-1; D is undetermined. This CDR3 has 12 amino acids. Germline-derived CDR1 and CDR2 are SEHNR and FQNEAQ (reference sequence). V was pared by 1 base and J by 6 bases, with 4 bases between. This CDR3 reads CASSLDPNEQFF. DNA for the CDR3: TGTGCCAGCAGCTTAGACCCCAATGAGCAGTTCTTC. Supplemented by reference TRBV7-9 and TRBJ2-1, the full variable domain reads DTGVSQNPRHKITKRGQNVTFRCDPISEHNRLYWYRQTLGQGPEFLTYFQNEAQLEKSRLLSDRFSAERPKGSFSTLEIQRTEQGDSAMYLCASSLDPNEQFFGPGTRLTVL.

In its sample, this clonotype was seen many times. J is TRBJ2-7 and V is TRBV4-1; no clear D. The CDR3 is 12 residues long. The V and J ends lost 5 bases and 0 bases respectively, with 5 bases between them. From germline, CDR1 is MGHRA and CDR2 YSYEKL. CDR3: CASSDISYEQYF. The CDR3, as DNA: TGCGCCAGCAGCGACATCTCCTACGAGCAGTACTTC.

CDR3 DNA: TGTGCCAGCAAGCCTTCCAGGGGGTGGGGCACCGGGGAGCTGTTTTTT. The encoded protein is CASKPSRGWGTGELFF. The J gene is TRBJ2-2, the V gene TRBV25-1; 7 bases line up with TRBD1. Germline V gene data show CDR1 as MGHDK and CDR2 as SYGVNS. The CDR3 extends over 16 amino acids. With 7 bases clipped from V and 4 bases from J, the junction kept 12 bases outside the gene matches.

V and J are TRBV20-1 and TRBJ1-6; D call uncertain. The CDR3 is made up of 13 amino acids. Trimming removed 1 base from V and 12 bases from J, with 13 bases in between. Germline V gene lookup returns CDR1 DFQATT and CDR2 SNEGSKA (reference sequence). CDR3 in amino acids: CSARAGLAVPLHF. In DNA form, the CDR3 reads TGCAGTGCTAGAGCAGGACTAGCCGTACCCCTCCACTTT.

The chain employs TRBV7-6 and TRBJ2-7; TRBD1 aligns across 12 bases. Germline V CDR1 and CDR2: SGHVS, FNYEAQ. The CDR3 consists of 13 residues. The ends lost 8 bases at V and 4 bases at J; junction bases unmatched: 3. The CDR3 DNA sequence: TGTGCCAGCGGGGACAGGGGGCGTTACGAGCAGTACTTC. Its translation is CASGDRGRYEQYF.